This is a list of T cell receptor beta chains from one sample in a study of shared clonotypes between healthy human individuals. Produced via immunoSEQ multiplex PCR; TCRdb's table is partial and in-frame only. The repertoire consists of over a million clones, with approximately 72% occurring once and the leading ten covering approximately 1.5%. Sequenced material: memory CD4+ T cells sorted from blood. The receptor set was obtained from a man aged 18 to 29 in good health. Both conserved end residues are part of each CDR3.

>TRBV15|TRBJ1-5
CATTRDGSRPQHF
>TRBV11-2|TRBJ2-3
CASSFLAGAGTDTQYF
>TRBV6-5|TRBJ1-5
CASRGSNQPQHF
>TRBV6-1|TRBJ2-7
CASIFSTGPYEQYF
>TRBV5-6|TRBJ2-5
CASSIPQSATQYF
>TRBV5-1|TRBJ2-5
CASSLELQETQYF
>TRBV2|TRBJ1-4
CASREGTDKLFF
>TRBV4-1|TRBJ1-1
CASSQDLSFRVAEAFF
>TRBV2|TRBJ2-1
CASSEAPSIYNEQFF
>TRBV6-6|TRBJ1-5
CASSYLGQGSNQPQHF
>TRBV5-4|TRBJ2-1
CASSSTYSYNEQFF
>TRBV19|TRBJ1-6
CASSTGTRSPLHF
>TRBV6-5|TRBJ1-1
CASRPGGRDTEAFF
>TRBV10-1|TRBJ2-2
CASSEFGLAGAGNTGELFF
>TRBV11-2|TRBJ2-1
CASSLERWRGGLNEQFF
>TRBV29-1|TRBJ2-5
CSVQPGAGETQYF
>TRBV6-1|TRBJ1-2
CASSESLFLTGYGYTF
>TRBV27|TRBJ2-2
CASRTGTGNTGELFF
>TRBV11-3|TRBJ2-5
CASSLGGTSGGSQETQYF
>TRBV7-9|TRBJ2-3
CASSQQGAEADTQYF
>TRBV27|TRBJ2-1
CASSLLIGTSGYNEQFF
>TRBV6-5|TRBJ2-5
CASSYGLAGIQETQYF
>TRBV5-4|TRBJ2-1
CASSTQRGSYNEQFF
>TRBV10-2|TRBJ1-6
CASSEDRDSSGSPLHF
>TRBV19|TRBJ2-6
CASSIPGSGANVLTF
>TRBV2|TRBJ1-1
CASHGSTPEAFF
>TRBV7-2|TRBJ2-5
CASSSRPHGSETQYF
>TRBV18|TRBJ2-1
CASSPPASGSNEQFF
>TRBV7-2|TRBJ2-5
CASSHLAGVQETQYF
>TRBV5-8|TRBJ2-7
CASSLRGPSSYEQYF
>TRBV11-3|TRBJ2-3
CASSLQGALDTQYF
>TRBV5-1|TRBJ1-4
CASRPQGKTNEKLFF
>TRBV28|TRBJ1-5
CASSSSGLDQPQHF
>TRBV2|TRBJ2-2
CASSTSSTGELFF
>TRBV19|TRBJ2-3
CASSITREADTQYF
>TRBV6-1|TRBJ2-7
CASSEPASGYEQYF
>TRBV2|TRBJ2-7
CASMRLDEQYF
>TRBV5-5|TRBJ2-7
CASSLLERGGTPYEQYF
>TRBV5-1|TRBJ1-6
CASSSQQGPNSPLHF
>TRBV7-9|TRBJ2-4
CASSLGTSGRENIQYF
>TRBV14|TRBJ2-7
CASSPRQGAYEQYF
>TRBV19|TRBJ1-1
CASSRSGDRTEAFF
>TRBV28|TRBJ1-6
CASSLARGNSPLHF
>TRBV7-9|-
CASTISGGAYEQYF
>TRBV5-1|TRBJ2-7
CASSLVGLGDEQYF
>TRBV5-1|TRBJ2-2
CASNEVLAGAGELFF
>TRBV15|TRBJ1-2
CATSSGQSGLGYTF
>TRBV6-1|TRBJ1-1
CASSVGQGRAEAFF
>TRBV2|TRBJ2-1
CASSKLAGGPGEQFF
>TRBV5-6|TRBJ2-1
CASSRGQGNEQFF
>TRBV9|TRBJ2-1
CASSPRGAAGGNEQFF
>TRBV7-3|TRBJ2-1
CASSLTGGPSYRFF
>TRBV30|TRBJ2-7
CAWSVIGGKQYF
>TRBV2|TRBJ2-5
CASSGNRGETQYF
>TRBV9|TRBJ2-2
CASSEGTTSTGELFF
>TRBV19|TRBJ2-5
CASSTMEGRETQYF
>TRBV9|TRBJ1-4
CASSPRGGDSEFNEKLFF
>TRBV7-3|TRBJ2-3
CASSSNSGGVDTQYF
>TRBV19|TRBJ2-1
CATKQAISYNEQFF